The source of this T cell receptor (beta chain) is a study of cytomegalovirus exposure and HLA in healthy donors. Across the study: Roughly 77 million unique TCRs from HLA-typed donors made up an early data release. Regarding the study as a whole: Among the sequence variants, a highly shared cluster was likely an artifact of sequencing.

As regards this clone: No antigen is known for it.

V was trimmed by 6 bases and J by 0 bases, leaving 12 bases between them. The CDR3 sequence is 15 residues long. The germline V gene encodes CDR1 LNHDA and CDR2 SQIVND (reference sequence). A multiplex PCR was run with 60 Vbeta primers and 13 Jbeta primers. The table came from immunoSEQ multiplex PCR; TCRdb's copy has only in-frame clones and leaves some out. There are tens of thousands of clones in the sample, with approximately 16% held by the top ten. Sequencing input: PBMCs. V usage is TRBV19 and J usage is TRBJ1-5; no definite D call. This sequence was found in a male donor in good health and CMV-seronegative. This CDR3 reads CASRTIDYSNQPQHF. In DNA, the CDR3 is TGTGCCAGTAGGACCATCGACTATAGCAATCAGCCCCAGCATTTT.